This T cell receptor (beta chain) was recovered during a study of shared clonotypes between healthy human individuals (dated by TCRdb to 2019 to 2021). A note on the overall study: Three men and a couple of women, aged 18 to 49 years, made up the cohort. Libraries were prepared and TCR repertoires were sequenced by different laboratories using diverse techniques, in order to increase sequencing depth and limit assay-specific biases. Blood TCR repertoires of about 5 healthy adults were deeply sequenced to estimate repertoire size and the extent of clonotype sharing between individuals. For each donor, CD4 naive and CD4 memory were each given three plates, CD8 naive was given two plates, and CD8 memory was given one plate. Leukapheresis yielded between about 0.8 and 8.9 billion PBMCs per donor.

Donors were healthy HIV-negative adults with no recently reported acute infections or vaccinations. Every donor was a Caucasian adult residing in Nashville, Tennessee, USA. Magnetic negative selection was used to enrich CD4+ T cells, after which naive cells were positively selected on CD45RA and the negative fraction became the memory subset. Blood was collected by leukapheresis, and PBMCs were isolated by Ficoll-Histopaque density gradient centrifugation and then cryopreserved in liquid nitrogen vapor phase. Purity and quantity of every magnetically sorted T cell population were checked by analytical flow cytometry. Each sorted fraction had its genomic DNA isolated and then quantified by UV absorbance on a Nanodrop 2000c. Results the study describes overall, beyond this receptor: About 5% of naive CD4, more than 3% of naive CD8, approximately 2% of memory CD4, and about 0.4% of memory CD8 clonotypes were shared across several donors. Sampling was restricted to blood, and TCR repertoires in tissues likely differ from the TCR repertoires found in blood. Naive subsets generally had larger estimated clonotype richness than memory subsets. Clonotypes shared by all four sorted-subset donors showed higher generation probabilities than non-shared clonotypes. Pairwise subsampling led to the expectation that sequencing depth would affect the degree of clonotype sharing among donors. The genetic and exposure-history diversity represented was limited by the small number of donors. Even with the large sequencing depth, rarefaction of the sorted-subset datasets indicated that sequencing was incomplete.

Using the deep immunoSEQ assay, TCR CDR3 regions were amplified from genomic DNA by multiplex PCR. For each cell subset, the extracted genomic DNA was distributed evenly across all wells of several immunoSEQ 96-well plates, and each plate served as one replicate. For sorted subsets, about 220 ng of genomic DNA, equivalent to roughly 33,000 T cell genomes, went into each replicate PCR. The purified libraries were quantified using a Qubit 3.0 fluorometer, sized with a Bioanalyzer 2100, and then quantified again using the KAPA Library Quantification kit. Every immunoSEQ 96-well plate was sequenced on a dedicated single-read 150-cycle Illumina NextSeq 550 flow cell. On the authors' methods: Because only junctional sequences without quality scores were contained in the immunoSEQ output, filtering matching that applied to full-length reads could not be performed. To assign V/J genes and CDR3, sequences were annotated against IMGT germline references using PyIR, a Python wrapper for IgBLAST v1.9. Reads were removed for weak V/J assignments (E-value above 1e-6), missing CDR3, stop codons, out-of-frame junctions, or ambiguous translated residues. V3J clonotypes were defined as sequences sharing an identical inferred V gene, J gene, and CDR3 amino acid sequence. Percentage overlap between repertoires was calculated by dividing the number of shared unique clonotypes by the size of the smaller repertoire. Repertoire richness was assessed with RTK rarefaction, the Chao1 estimator, and Recon v2.1 estimates of unobserved clonotypes. For all TCRbeta clonotypes obtained by the gDNA method from several donors, generation probabilities were computed with OLGA. TCRdb obtained this table from immuneACCESS and retained in-frame rearrangements with V and J assigned. These tables miss some clones; where compared with another copy, unresolved V genes account for less than half of the shortfall, and the remainder is unexplained. The D gene and trimming were derived from the DNA, and the V and J assignments and clone size from that table. This sample lists roughly 2.2 million clones; around 93% were detected once. The ten top clones hold around 0.4% of the sample.

Taken from cysteine to phenylalanine, the CDR3 has 16 residues. Just the 48-base CDR3 DNA is kept, in frame starting at base 1. The germline V gene gives CDR1 as SGHRS and CDR2 as YFSETQ. The trim is 2 bases for V and 6 bases for J, with a gap of 20 bases between the germline ends. To note about this clone: There is no known antigen for this receptor. No clone much larger than this one lies a single base away; base qualities are absent.

This TCR was recovered from a man between 18 and 35 years old in good health. Some clones in this sample may be carry-over from other donors' samples. This chain is built from TRBV5-1 and TRBJ1-2; the D gene remains uncertain. Sequenced: naive CD4+ T cells from PBMCs. The intended sense of this specimen's cell subset or site label: CD45RA+ positively selected. The nucleotide sequence reads TGCGCCAGCAGCTTCGGGGTATTACTTAAAGGGAATGGCTACACCTTC. It encodes CASSFGVLLKGNGYTF.